The clone carrying this T cell receptor beta chain was counted at least ten times. Its antigen is still unknown. Patients included in sequencing had previously demonstrated CD8+CD57+ cell expansion by flow cytometry. The data belong to a study of CD8+CD57+ T cells in acquired aplastic anemia. The overall study: Sorted CD4+ and CD8+ cells yielded DNA averaging approximately 3 ug. Overall study results and limits: Fewer than 30 CD8+ CDR3 sequences were shared between patients and controls.

CDR3 and TCR beta VDJ profiling relied on a genomic DNA template. MiXCR, run by TCRdb on the reads, gives a single entry per CDR3 protein. The sample yields hundreds of thousands of distinct CDR3 sequences, 25% to 40% seen once. This CDR3 comprises 13 residues. Looked up from germline, CDR1 is SQVTM and CDR2 is ANQGSEA. J was trimmed by 7 bases and V by 3 bases; bases with no gene match: 5. The specimen sequenced was sorted CD4+, CD8+, or CD8+CD57+ T cells (not recorded which) from PBMCs. The TCR was taken from a human donor with aplastic anemia. The chain carries TRBV29-1 and TRBJ2-3; 9 bases fit TRBD1. CDR3 region: CSVDGDRDNTQYF. The CDR3 nucleotides are TGCAGCGTTGACGGGGACAGGGATAATACGCAGTATTTT.